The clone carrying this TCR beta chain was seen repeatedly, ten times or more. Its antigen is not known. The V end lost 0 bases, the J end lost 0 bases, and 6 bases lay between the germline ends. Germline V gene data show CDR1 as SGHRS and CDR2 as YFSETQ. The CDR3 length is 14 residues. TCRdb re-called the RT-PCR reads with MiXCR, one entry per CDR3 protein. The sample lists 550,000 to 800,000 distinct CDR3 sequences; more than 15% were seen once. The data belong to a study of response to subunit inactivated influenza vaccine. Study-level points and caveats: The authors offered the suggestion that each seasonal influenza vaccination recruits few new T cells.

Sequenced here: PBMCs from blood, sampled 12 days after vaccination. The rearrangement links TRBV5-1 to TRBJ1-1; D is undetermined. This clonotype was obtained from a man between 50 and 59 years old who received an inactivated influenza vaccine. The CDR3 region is CASSLASLNTEAFF. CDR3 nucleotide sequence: TGCGCCAGCAGCTTGGCCAGCTTGAACACTGAAGCTTTCTTT.